These T cell receptor beta chains were read from a single sample in a study of blood T cell repertoires in COVID-19. The assay was immunoSEQ multiplex PCR, and TCRdb's table has in-frame clones only and misses some. This sample has around 170,000 clones; 80% to 85% occur once, and the top ten carry around 6.5%. The sample comprised peripheral blood. The receptors derive from a woman in her thirties or forties with acute or convalescent COVID-19. Both conserved end residues are part of each CDR3. The D gene is left open where the match is weak. A row's size may be missing; if present it is once, few, many or a size class.

>TRBJ2-5|TRBV29-1|.|.
CSGWGMPSQETQYF
TGCAGCGGGTGGGGCATGCCGTCCCAAGAGACCCAGTACTTC
>TRBJ1-4|TRBV28|.|.
CASSIPATNEKLFF
TGTGCCAGCAGTATCCCTGCAACTAATGAAAAACTGTTTTTT
>TRBJ2-7|TRBV28|TRBD1|.
CASKRTGTGGAEQYF
TGTGCCAGCAAGAGAACCGGGACAGGGGGCGCCGAGCAGTACTTC
>TRBJ1-2|TRBV28|.|once
CASSYDRRLNYGYTF
TGTGCCAGCAGTTACGACAGGAGACTTAACTATGGCTACACCTTC
>TRBJ1-6|TRBV28|TRBD1|.
CASRATGGLNSPLHF
TGTGCCAGCAGAGCCACAGGGGGCTTAAATTCACCCCTCCACTTT
>TRBJ1-4|TRBV10-1|.|.
CASSEFQGGEKLFF
TGCGCCAGCAGTGAGTTTCAGGGAGGCGAAAAACTGTTTTTT
>TRBJ2-2|TRBV6-5|.|.
CAIRGRLETGELFF
TGTGCCATAAGGGGCAGGTTGGAGACCGGGGAGCTGTTTTTT
>TRBJ2-5|TRBV7-9|TRBD1|.
CASSFPMGQGGETQYF
TGTGCCAGCAGCTTCCCAATGGGACAGGGGGGGGAGACCCAGTACTTC
>TRBJ2-7|TRBV30|TRBD2|.
CAWSVGTSGTNEQYF
TGTGCCTGGAGTGTAGGGACTAGCGGGACCAACGAGCAGTACTTC
>TRBJ2-2|TRBV7-9|TRBD2|.
CASSSRLAGGTGELFF
TGTGCCAGCAGCTCTCGACTAGCGGGAGGAACCGGGGAGCTGTTTTTT
>TRBJ2-4|TRBV6-5|TRBD2|few
CASSSPGGNIQYF
TGTGCCAGCAGTTCTCCCGGGGGGAACATTCAGTACTTC
>TRBJ2-7|TRBV12-3/TRBV12-4|.|.
CASSTGYEQYF
TGTGCCAGCAGTACAGGCTACGAGCAGTACTTC
>TRBJ2-7|TRBV7-8|.|.
CASSLVAGGIYEQYF
TGTGCCAGCAGCTTAGTTGCTGGGGGCATTTACGAGCAGTACTTC
>TRBJ1-3|TRBV11-2|.|.
CASSLTAHEVSGNTIYF
TGTGCCAGCAGCTTAACGGCCCACGAGGTGTCTGGAAACACCATATATTTT
>TRBJ2-5|TRBV25-1|.|.
CASSESPETQYF
TGTGCCAGCAGTGAGAGTCCAGAGACCCAGTACTTC
>TRBJ1-4|TRBV5-6|.|once
CASSYVFGGEKLFF
TGTGCCAGCAGCTATGTATTCGGAGGTGAAAAACTGTTTTTT
>TRBJ2-2|TRBV30|.|.
CAWSVKVRHTGELFF
TGTGCCTGGAGTGTGAAGGTCAGGCACACCGGGGAGCTGTTTTTT
>TRBJ2-1|TRBV6-1|TRBD1|.
CASSADRGDSYNEQFF
TGTGCCAGCAGTGCAGACAGGGGAGACTCCTACAATGAGCAGTTCTTC
>TRBJ1-6|TRBV6-6|.|.
CASSSLGQFQTPLHF
TGTGCCAGCAGTTCCCTCGGACAGTTCCAAACACCCCTCCACTTT
>TRBJ2-2|TRBV9|TRBD2|.
CASSARSGGASGELFF
TGTGCCAGCAGCGCCCGTAGCGGGGGGGCGAGCGGGGAGCTGTTTTTT
>TRBJ1-1|TRBV30|.|.
CAWSGVTEAFF
TGTGCCTGGAGTGGAGTGACTGAAGCTTTCTTT
>TRBJ2-1|TRBV28|.|few
CASSTVLEQFF
TGTGCCAGCAGCACAGTCTTGGAGCAGTTCTTC
>TRBJ1-6|TRBV20-1|.|.
CSAGEDSPLHF
TGCAGTGCTGGGGAGGATTCACCCCTCCACTTT
>TRBJ1-5|TRBV6-4|TRBD1|few
CASSGEAQGARQPQHF
TGTGCCAGCAGTGGGGAAGCCCAGGGGGCGAGACAGCCCCAGCATTTT
>TRBJ1-4|TRBV5-1|.|few
CASTPDIGYEKLFF
TGCGCCAGCACACCAGACATAGGCTATGAAAAACTGTTTTTT
>TRBJ2-7|TRBV5-4|TRBD2|once
CASFDGTSVHEQYF
TGTGCCAGCTTTGACGGGACTAGCGTACACGAGCAGTACTTC
>TRBJ2-3|TRBV19|.|.
CASSIMAGPDTQYF
TGTGCCAGTAGTATCATGGCGGGACCGGATACGCAGTATTTT
>TRBJ2-7|TRBV7-2|.|.
CASSFGHDEQYF
TGTGCCAGCAGCTTTGGACACGACGAGCAGTACTTC
>TRBJ1-2|TRBV2|.|.
CASSEGNYGYTF
TGTGCCAGCAGCGAGGGAAACTATGGCTACACCTTC
>TRBJ2-6|TRBV5-4|TRBD1|.
CASSSDRSGANVLTF
TGTGCCAGCAGCTCGGACAGGTCTGGGGCCAACGTCCTGACTTTC
>TRBJ1-2|TRBV5-1|TRBD1|.
CASSPLPSGQELYGYTF
TGCGCCAGCAGCCCCTTACCGTCGGGACAGGAGCTCTATGGCTACACCTTC
>TRBJ1-2|TRBV5-6|.|.
CASSLQGYGYTF
TGTGCCAGCAGCCTCCAGGGTTATGGCTACACCTTC